This T cell receptor (beta chain) comes out of a study of shared clonotypes between healthy human individuals. The assay was immunoSEQ multiplex PCR, and TCRdb's table has in-frame clones only and misses some. The sample holds 2 million to 2.5 million clones, approximately 90% seen once. The germline CDR1 and CDR2 sequences are MDHEN and SYDVKM. V lost 5 bases, J lost 10 bases, and 16 bases lay in between. CDR3 length: 13 residues. This TCR derives from a man between 18 and 35 years old in good health. Some clones in this sample may be carry-over from other donors' samples. The chain employs TRBV28 and TRBJ2-3; possibly TRBD1 for D (5 bases). The specimen sequenced was naive CD4+ T cells from PBMCs. The subset was: CD45RA+ positively selected. CDR3 region: CASSTPGIGPQYF. The CDR3 coding sequence is TGTGCCAGCAGTACCCCAGGGATAGGACCGCAGTATTTT. Full variable domain (missing parts from reference TRBV28 and TRBJ2-3): DVKVTQSSRYLVKRTGEKVFLECVQDMDHENMFWYRQDPGLGLRLIYFSYDVKMKEKGDIPEGYSVSREKKERFSLILESASTNQTSMYLCASSTPGIGPQYFGPGTRLTVL.